The clone carrying this T cell receptor beta chain showed up just a few times. The data were taken from a study of identical twins. Trimming took 3 bases from V and 0 from J, leaving 12 bases between them. This CDR3 has 16 residues. Germline loops: CDR1 SGHAT, CDR2 FQNNGV. TCRdb passed the 5' RACE reads through MiXCR, listing each CDR3 protein once. The sample consists of approximately 530,000 distinct CDR3 sequences, around 20% of them appearing once. These data are also associated with another study on yellow fever vaccine responses in identical twins.

Material: CD4+ T cells sorted from blood. The rearrangement joins TRBV11-2 to TRBJ2-1, with a tentative D call TRBD1 (5 bases). The receptor's source is a woman under 30 in good health. The DNA of the CDR3 is TGTGCCAGCAGCTTCATTAGGGGAAGCTCCTACAATGAGCAGTTCTTC. Translation gives CASSFIRGSSYNEQFF.